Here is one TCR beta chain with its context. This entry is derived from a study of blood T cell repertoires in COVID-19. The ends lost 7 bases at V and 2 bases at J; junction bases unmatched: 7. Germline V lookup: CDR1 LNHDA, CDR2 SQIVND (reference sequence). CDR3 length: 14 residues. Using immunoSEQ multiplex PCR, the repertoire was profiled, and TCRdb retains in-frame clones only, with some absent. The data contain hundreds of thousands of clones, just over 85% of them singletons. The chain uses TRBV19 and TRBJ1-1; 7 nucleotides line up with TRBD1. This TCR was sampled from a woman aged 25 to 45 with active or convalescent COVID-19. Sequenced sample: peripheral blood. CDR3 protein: CASTLGQRNTEAFF. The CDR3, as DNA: TGTGCCAGTACCCTGGGACAGAGAAACACTGAAGCTTTCTTT.